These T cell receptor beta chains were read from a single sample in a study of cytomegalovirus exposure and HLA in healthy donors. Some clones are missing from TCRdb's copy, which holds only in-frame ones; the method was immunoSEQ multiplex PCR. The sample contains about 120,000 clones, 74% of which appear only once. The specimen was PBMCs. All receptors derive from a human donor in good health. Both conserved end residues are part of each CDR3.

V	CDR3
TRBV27	CASSLTGGGLKQYF
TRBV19	CASSTRDWNNEQFF
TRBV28	CASTVPSIGGVGYTF
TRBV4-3	CASSPEPTGEESYGYTF
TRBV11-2	CASSLGDNQPQHF
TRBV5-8	CASSQEEGPATNEKLFF
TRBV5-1	CASGRGGGAYYEQYF
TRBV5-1	CASSLGDNGDTEAFF
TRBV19	CASSSDRLGQPQHF
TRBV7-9	CASSAQGAHLDGYTF
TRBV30	CAWSGSGRGTQYF
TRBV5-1	CASSLASGRAFF
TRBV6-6	CASSYSGTGTDTQYF
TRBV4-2	CASSKGPSGTGTDTQYF
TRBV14	CASSQDRGSGANVLTF
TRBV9	CASSVGLNEQFF